These T cell receptor beta chains were read from a single sample in a study of beta chain features in type 1 diabetes. Method: immunoSEQ multiplex PCR; TCRdb's copy keeps in-frame clones and lacks some. This table has hundreds of thousands of clones, 11% to 15% appearing once. The sequenced sample consisted of naive CD4+ T cells from blood. The receptors come from a young man with type 1 diabetes. The CDR3 runs from the conserved cysteine through the conserved F or W. Fields, in order: D gene, V gene, CDR3 length, clone size, J gene, CDR3 DNA, CDR3 protein. D genes are given only for firm matches. Size values are once, few and many counts, or a class for expanded clones, and some rows have none.

D gene: TRBD1; V gene: TRBV6-1; CDR3 length: 14; clone size: few; J gene: TRBJ2-2; CDR3 DNA: TGTGCCAGCAGTGAACAGGGGGTAACCGGGGAGCTGTTTTTT; CDR3 protein: CASSEQGVTGELFF
D gene: NA; V gene: TRBV19; CDR3 length: 14; clone size: NA; J gene: TRBJ2-5; CDR3 DNA: TGTGCCAGTAGTATAGTCGTCAGGCAAGAGACCCAGTACTTC; CDR3 protein: CASSIVVRQETQYF
D gene: NA; V gene: TRBV7-9; CDR3 length: 12; clone size: NA; J gene: TRBJ2-7; CDR3 DNA: TGTGCCAGCAGCTTCCACAACTACGAGCAGTACTTC; CDR3 protein: CASSFHNYEQYF
D gene: TRBD2; V gene: TRBV4-2; CDR3 length: 16; clone size: few; J gene: TRBJ2-3; CDR3 DNA: TGTGCCAGCAGCCAAGGACTAGCGGGAGGGCCAGATACGCAGTATTTT; CDR3 protein: CASSQGLAGGPDTQYF
D gene: NA; V gene: TRBV6-1; CDR3 length: 12; clone size: once; J gene: TRBJ1-2; CDR3 DNA: TGTGCCAGCAGGCAGGCCCTTTGGGGCTACACCTTC; CDR3 protein: CASRQALWGYTF
D gene: NA; V gene: TRBV6-5; CDR3 length: 14; clone size: NA; J gene: TRBJ1-6; CDR3 DNA: TGTGCCAGCAGTGAGCAGGGATGGGGTTCACCCCTCCACTTT; CDR3 protein: CASSEQGWGSPLHF
D gene: NA; V gene: TRBV11-3; CDR3 length: 13; clone size: NA; J gene: TRBJ1-1; CDR3 DNA: TGTGCCAGCAGCTTAGATCCCGGCACTGAAGCTTTCTTT; CDR3 protein: CASSLDPGTEAFF
D gene: TRBD1; V gene: TRBV27; CDR3 length: 16; clone size: few; J gene: TRBJ2-6; CDR3 DNA: TGTGCCAGCACGCAGGGGGCGCCGACTGGGGCCAACGTCCTGACTTTC; CDR3 protein: CASTQGAPTGANVLTF
D gene: TRBD2; V gene: TRBV6-5; CDR3 length: 14; clone size: few; J gene: TRBJ2-5; CDR3 DNA: TGTGCCAGCAGTCGACTAGCGGGGGAAGAGACCCAGTACTTC; CDR3 protein: CASSRLAGEETQYF
D gene: TRBD1; V gene: TRBV5-4; CDR3 length: 15; clone size: NA; J gene: TRBJ2-5; CDR3 DNA: TGTGCCAGCAGCGCCGGACAGGGGCCGGGGGAGACCCAGTACTTC; CDR3 protein: CASSAGQGPGETQYF
D gene: NA; V gene: TRBV30; CDR3 length: 12; clone size: NA; J gene: TRBJ2-1; CDR3 DNA: TGTGCCTGGAGTGTCAGGGTAAATGAGCAGTTCTTC; CDR3 protein: CAWSVRVNEQFF
D gene: NA; V gene: TRBV5-4; CDR3 length: 13; clone size: NA; J gene: TRBJ2-3; CDR3 DNA: TGTGCCAGCAGCCTCAGTAGCACAGATACGCAGTATTTT; CDR3 protein: CASSLSSTDTQYF
D gene: TRBD1; V gene: TRBV6-1; CDR3 length: 15; clone size: NA; J gene: TRBJ1-2; CDR3 DNA: TGTGCCAGCACCACAACTCCGACAGGGAGCTATGGCTACACCTTC; CDR3 protein: CASTTTPTGSYGYTF
D gene: NA; V gene: TRBV6-1; CDR3 length: 13; clone size: few; J gene: TRBJ1-2; CDR3 DNA: TGTGCCAGCAGTGGCCAGCGCGTAGATGGCTACACCTTC; CDR3 protein: CASSGQRVDGYTF
D gene: TRBD2; V gene: TRBV9; CDR3 length: 16; clone size: once; J gene: TRBJ2-1; CDR3 DNA: TGTGCCAGCAGCGTCGGCCTAGCGGGAGGGTTATATGAGCAGTTCTTC; CDR3 protein: CASSVGLAGGLYEQFF
D gene: NA; V gene: TRBV7-3; CDR3 length: 13; clone size: few; J gene: TRBJ1-6; CDR3 DNA: TGTGCCAGCCTATCGGGGAATAATTCACCCCTCCACTTT; CDR3 protein: CASLSGNNSPLHF
D gene: NA; V gene: TRBV5-1; CDR3 length: 15; clone size: NA; J gene: TRBJ2-3; CDR3 DNA: TGCGCCAGCAGCTGGGACACACCTAGCACAGATACGCAGTATTTT; CDR3 protein: CASSWDTPSTDTQYF
D gene: NA; V gene: TRBV13; CDR3 length: 13; clone size: NA; J gene: TRBJ2-1; CDR3 DNA: TGTGCCAGCAGCTTAGGCGCGGACAATGAGCAGTTCTTC; CDR3 protein: CASSLGADNEQFF
D gene: NA; V gene: TRBV9; CDR3 length: 13; clone size: NA; J gene: TRBJ1-1; CDR3 DNA: TGTGCCAGCAGCGCCCAGATGAACACTGAAGCTTTCTTT; CDR3 protein: CASSAQMNTEAFF
D gene: TRBD2; V gene: TRBV6-1; CDR3 length: 18; clone size: few; J gene: TRBJ2-5; CDR3 DNA: TGTGCCAGCAGTGAAGTGGCTAGCGGGGGAATATTACAAGAGACCCAGTACTTC; CDR3 protein: CASSEVASGGILQETQYF
D gene: TRBD2; V gene: TRBV2; CDR3 length: 15; clone size: few; J gene: TRBJ2-2; CDR3 DNA: TGTGCCAGCAGCAGACCGGGACTAGCTACCGGGGAGCTGTTTTTT; CDR3 protein: CASSRPGLATGELFF
D gene: TRBD2; V gene: TRBV30; CDR3 length: 15; clone size: NA; J gene: TRBJ2-7; CDR3 DNA: TGTGCCTGGAGTGTACAGGGCGGGGGGTTCGACGAGCAGTACTTC; CDR3 protein: CAWSVQGGGFDEQYF
D gene: TRBD1; V gene: TRBV5-4; CDR3 length: 19; clone size: few; J gene: TRBJ1-2; CDR3 DNA: TGTGCCAGCAGCTTTCCAGAGTACAGGGGAGGGGGTTTTAACTATGGCTACACCTTC; CDR3 protein: CASSFPEYRGGGFNYGYTF
D gene: NA; V gene: TRBV7-9; CDR3 length: 13; clone size: few; J gene: TRBJ1-1; CDR3 DNA: TGTGCCAGCAGCGGCCCGCCGAACACTGAAGCTTTCTTT; CDR3 protein: CASSGPPNTEAFF
D gene: TRBD2; V gene: TRBV7-3; CDR3 length: 14; clone size: NA; J gene: TRBJ2-3; CDR3 DNA: TGTGCCAGCAGCTTAAGCGGGGGGGCAGATACGCAGTATTTT; CDR3 protein: CASSLSGGADTQYF
D gene: NA; V gene: TRBV30; CDR3 length: 11; clone size: NA; J gene: TRBJ2-7; CDR3 DNA: TGTGCCTGGAGTGTCAGGATCGAGCAGTACTTC; CDR3 protein: CAWSVRIEQYF
D gene: NA; V gene: TRBV6-5; CDR3 length: 16; clone size: few; J gene: TRBJ2-3; CDR3 DNA: TGTGCCAGCAGTTACTCGAGCAGGGCCGGCGCAGATACGCAGTATTTT; CDR3 protein: CASSYSSRAGADTQYF
D gene: NA; V gene: TRBV7-2; CDR3 length: 15; clone size: NA; J gene: TRBJ2-7; CDR3 DNA: TGTGCCAGCAGTCGAGACCCACAAGGCTCCTACGAGCAGTACTTC; CDR3 protein: CASSRDPQGSYEQYF
D gene: TRBD1; V gene: TRBV28; CDR3 length: 13; clone size: few; J gene: TRBJ2-3; CDR3 DNA: TGTGCCACCGCCGGACAGGGCACAGATACGCAGTATTTT; CDR3 protein: CATAGQGTDTQYF
D gene: TRBD1; V gene: TRBV29-1; CDR3 length: 14; clone size: NA; J gene: TRBJ1-1; CDR3 DNA: TGCAGCGTTGATCCAACAGGGGTGGACACTGAAGCTTTCTTT; CDR3 protein: CSVDPTGVDTEAFF
D gene: NA; V gene: TRBV11-1; CDR3 length: 17; clone size: NA; J gene: TRBJ1-1; CDR3 DNA: TGTGCCAGCAGCTTATTGGGAGGGACGCCAGTGAACACTGAAGCTTTCTTT; CDR3 protein: CASSLLGGTPVNTEAFF
D gene: NA; V gene: TRBV5-6; CDR3 length: 13; clone size: few; J gene: TRBJ1-2; CDR3 DNA: TGTGCCAGCAGCCCCGGGGCGAGCTATGGCTACACCTTC; CDR3 protein: CASSPGASYGYTF
D gene: NA; V gene: TRBV30; CDR3 length: 14; clone size: NA; J gene: TRBJ1-1; CDR3 DNA: TGTGCCTGGAGGATGACCAGCGGGAACACTGAAGCTTTCTTT; CDR3 protein: CAWRMTSGNTEAFF
D gene: TRBD1; V gene: TRBV5-1; CDR3 length: 17; clone size: NA; J gene: TRBJ1-1; CDR3 DNA: TGCGCCAGCAGCTTGGCCCAAGGGGGCATCGTGAACACTGAAGCTTTCTTT; CDR3 protein: CASSLAQGGIVNTEAFF
D gene: TRBD1; V gene: TRBV29-1; CDR3 length: 15; clone size: NA; J gene: TRBJ2-2; CDR3 DNA: TGCAGCGCCCAAGGGACAGGGGGCGGGAGCGGGGAGCTGTTTTTT; CDR3 protein: CSAQGTGGGSGELFF
D gene: NA; V gene: TRBV6-1; CDR3 length: 12; clone size: few; J gene: TRBJ1-4; CDR3 DNA: TGTGCCAGCATAGGGAACGGTGAAAAACTGTTTTTT; CDR3 protein: CASIGNGEKLFF
D gene: NA; V gene: TRBV5-6; CDR3 length: 14; clone size: NA; J gene: TRBJ2-5; CDR3 DNA: TGTGCCAGCAGCCTCCAGGGGAAAGAAGAGACCCAGTACTTC; CDR3 protein: CASSLQGKEETQYF
D gene: NA; V gene: TRBV27; CDR3 length: 14; clone size: NA; J gene: TRBJ2-1; CDR3 DNA: TGTGCCAGCAGTTTCCGGGGGTCCTACAATGAGCAGTTCTTC; CDR3 protein: CASSFRGSYNEQFF
D gene: NA; V gene: TRBV4-1; CDR3 length: 16; clone size: few; J gene: TRBJ2-5; CDR3 DNA: TGCGCCAGCAGCCAAGATCTTGGTGAGGGGCAAGAGACCCAGTACTTC; CDR3 protein: CASSQDLGEGQETQYF
D gene: TRBD2; V gene: TRBV7-9; CDR3 length: 15; clone size: NA; J gene: TRBJ2-1; CDR3 DNA: TGTGCCAGCAGCTTCGGACTAGCTCCCAACAATGAGCAGTTCTTC; CDR3 protein: CASSFGLAPNNEQFF
D gene: TRBD1; V gene: TRBV10-3; CDR3 length: 15; clone size: few; J gene: TRBJ1-2; CDR3 DNA: TGTGCCATCAGTGCCCGGGGACAGAATAACTATGGCTACACCTTC; CDR3 protein: CAISARGQNNYGYTF
D gene: TRBD1; V gene: TRBV6-1; CDR3 length: 15; clone size: few; J gene: TRBJ1-4; CDR3 DNA: TGTGCCAGCAGTGAGGGGACAGTCCGTCATGAAAAACTGTTTTTT; CDR3 protein: CASSEGTVRHEKLFF
D gene: NA; V gene: TRBV7-9; CDR3 length: 13; clone size: NA; J gene: TRBJ1-2; CDR3 DNA: TGTGCCAGCAGCTTAGAGTTTGACTATGGCTACACCTTC; CDR3 protein: CASSLEFDYGYTF
D gene: TRBD1; V gene: TRBV25-1; CDR3 length: 13; clone size: NA; J gene: TRBJ2-7; CDR3 DNA: TGTGCCAGCACCCGGGACAGCGCCTACGAGCAGTACTTC; CDR3 protein: CASTRDSAYEQYF
D gene: NA; V gene: TRBV19; CDR3 length: 16; clone size: few; J gene: TRBJ1-2; CDR3 DNA: TGTGCCAGTAGTCCTCTCCAGGGGACGGACGTATCTGGCTACACCTTC; CDR3 protein: CASSPLQGTDVSGYTF
D gene: TRBD2; V gene: TRBV6-5; CDR3 length: 16; clone size: few; J gene: TRBJ2-3; CDR3 DNA: TGTGCCAGCAGTTCCCGACTAGCGGGGGGGCCAGATACGCAGTATTTT; CDR3 protein: CASSSRLAGGPDTQYF
D gene: NA; V gene: TRBV7-9; CDR3 length: 17; clone size: NA; J gene: TRBJ1-3; CDR3 DNA: TGTGCCAGCAGCTTAGTAAGGTTGAAAGACTCTGGAAACACCATATATTTT; CDR3 protein: CASSLVRLKDSGNTIYF
D gene: NA; V gene: TRBV9; CDR3 length: 14; clone size: few; J gene: TRBJ1-2; CDR3 DNA: TGTGCCAGCAGCGTAGGAGACTGGAACTATGGCTACACCTTC; CDR3 protein: CASSVGDWNYGYTF
D gene: NA; V gene: TRBV7-9; CDR3 length: 15; clone size: NA; J gene: TRBJ1-4; CDR3 DNA: TGTGCCAGCAGCCCCCGGGACCAGATAAATGAAAAACTGTTTTTT; CDR3 protein: CASSPRDQINEKLFF
D gene: NA; V gene: TRBV28; CDR3 length: 12; clone size: NA; J gene: TRBJ2-6; CDR3 DNA: TGTGCCGGGTCGTCTGGGGCCAACGTCCTGACTTTC; CDR3 protein: CAGSSGANVLTF
D gene: NA; V gene: TRBV11-2; CDR3 length: 15; clone size: few; J gene: TRBJ1-1; CDR3 DNA: TGTGCCAGCAGCCCGACCCGACAGTTCGTCGCTGAAGCTTTCTTT; CDR3 protein: CASSPTRQFVAEAFF
D gene: NA; V gene: TRBV28; CDR3 length: 17; clone size: NA; J gene: TRBJ2-4; CDR3 DNA: TGTGCCAGCAGTTCCCTTACAGGCCGGATGGCCAAAAACATTCAGTACTTC; CDR3 protein: CASSSLTGRMAKNIQYF